The 32 T cell receptor beta chains given below trace back to one sample, sequenced in a study of blood T cell repertoires in COVID-19. Sequencing used immunoSEQ multiplex PCR; TCRdb keeps in-frame clones, though not all of them. Altogether around 300,000 clones are present, just under 90% being singletons, with the ten largest covering roughly a tenth. The source material was PBMCs or T cells enriched from blood (not recorded which). The source is a woman under 40 who had recovered from COVID-19.

This chain uses TRBV27 with TRBJ2-3, with TRBD2 identical over 12 bases. Germline lookup yields CDR1 MNHEY and CDR2 SMNVEV (reference sequence). The ends lost 5 bases at V and 8 bases at J; junction bases unmatched: 11. The CDR3 consists of 16 residues. As DNA, the CDR3 is TGTGCCAGCAGTCGGAGTCTAGCGGGAGGGCCAAGTACGCAGTATTTT. Translated: CASSRSLAGGPSTQYF.

The rearrangement links TRBV21-1 to TRBJ2-7; TRBD2, the table's D call, lacks a check against the DNA. TRBV21-1 is a pseudogene segment. This CDR3 has 13 amino acids. The CDR3: CASSKRGLDEQYF. CDR3 coding DNA: TGTGCCAGCAGCAAACGAGGACTAGACGAGCAGTACTTC.

This chain connects TRBV18 to TRBJ2-3; 12 bases line up with TRBD2. Germline V gene sequence: CDR1 KGHSH, CDR2 LQKENI. Losses at the gene ends were 4 bases for V and 2 bases for J; bases not matched to a gene: 13. The CDR3 length is 19 residues. CDR3 protein: CASSQTPGLAGVLTDTQYF. The CDR3 DNA follows: TGTGCCAGCTCACAAACACCGGGACTAGCGGGTGTACTCACAGATACGCAGTATTTT. Filled out from reference TRBV18 and TRBJ2-3, the complete variable domain reads NAGVMQNPRHLVRRRGQEARLRCSPMKGHSHVYWYRQLPEEGLKFMVYLQKENIIDESGMPKERFSAEFPKEGPSILRIQQVVRGDSAAYFCASSQTPGLAGVLTDTQYFGPGTRLTVL.

The chain couples TRBV6-4 to TRBJ1-1, with D possibly matching TRBD1 (5 bases). V was cut by 3 bases and J by 0 bases, with 11 bases left in between. There are 15 residues in the CDR3. In germline, CDR1 is MRHNA, CDR2 SNTAGT. For the CDR3, the DNA is TGTGCCAGCAGTGAAGGGGTGGGGATGAACACTGAAGCTTTCTTT. Its translation: CASSEGVGMNTEAFF.

This chain uses TRBV18 with TRBJ1-6; 10 bases are a match to TRBD1. The CDR3 consists of 18 residues. Germline CDR1 and CDR2: KGHSH and LQKENI. Trimming took 4 bases from V and 6 from J; bases not matched to a gene: 12. CDR3 in amino acids: CASSLWTDRGNLNSPLHF. CDR3 bases: TGTGCCAGCTCACTTTGGACGGACAGGGGGAACCTTAATTCACCCCTCCACTTT.

The genes are TRBV19 and TRBJ1-2, with 7 nucleotides matching TRBD1. Unmatched junction bases numbered 6, after V lost 1 base and J lost 7 bases. The CDR3 has 14 amino acids. The germline V gene has CDR1 LNHDA and CDR2 SQIVND (reference sequence). The CDR3 here is CASSIARQGGGYTF. The CDR3 nucleotides are TGTGCCAGTAGTATAGCCCGACAGGGTGGTGGCTACACCTTC.

This clone was counted only a few times. The chain uses TRBV19 and TRBJ2-1; 10 bases agree with TRBD2. CDR3 length equals 15 residues. Germline-derived CDR1 and CDR2 are LNHDA and SQIVND (reference sequence). V was pared by 6 bases and J by 6 bases, with 8 bases of the junction left unmatched. The CDR3 nucleotides are TGTGCCAGTAGACGAGCGGGAGGGCCGGGCAATGAGCAGTTCTTC. Amino acid sequence: CASRRAGGPGNEQFF.

The gene calls are TRBV5-5 and TRBJ2-1, with 7 bases that match TRBD2. V trimming: 0 bases; J trimming: 2 bases; junction bases outside the gene matches: 2. The CDR3 runs 15 residues. The germline gives CDR1 SGHKS, CDR2 YYEKEE (reference sequence). In nucleotides, the CDR3 is TGTGCCAGCAGCTTGGGACTAGCTACCTACAATGAGCAGTTCTTC. Translated: CASSLGLATYNEQFF.

The CDR3 protein is CACKGQNTGELFF. The DNA of the CDR3 is TGTGCCTGTAAGGGACAGAACACCGGGGAGCTGTTTTTT. The gene calls are TRBV5-4 and TRBJ2-2, with a tentative D call TRBD1 (6 bases). V lost 10 bases to trimming and J lost 1 base, with 11 bases between them. The germline CDR1 and CDR2 sequences are SGHNT and YYREEE (reference sequence). The CDR3 runs 13 residues.

The chain links TRBV20-1 to TRBJ1-5; 7 positions match TRBD1. The CDR3 runs to 11 residues. Germline V gene lookup returns CDR1 DFQATT and CDR2 SNEGSKA (reference sequence). V dropped 4 bases and J dropped 7; count of bases not matched to a gene: 1. The CDR3 is CSATRGQPQHF. CDR3 sequence (DNA): TGCAGTGCTACCAGGGGGCAGCCCCAGCATTTT.

This clone turned up a few times. J is TRBJ2-1 and V is TRBV4-1; 10 bases fit TRBD2. Germline V lookup: CDR1 MGHRA, CDR2 YSYEKL. The CDR3 loop spans 17 amino acids. V was pared by 0 bases and J by 3 bases, with 5 bases of the junction left unmatched. The CDR3 region is CASSQERLAGVYNEQFF. CDR3 nucleotides: TGCGCCAGCAGCCAAGAGCGCCTAGCGGGAGTCTACAATGAGCAGTTCTTC.

The chain joins TRBV7-9 to TRBJ1-1; the D is unclear. V was shortened by 1 base and J by 5 bases, with 8 bases between the two germline ends. The CDR3 is made up of 13 amino acids. In germline, CDR1 is SEHNR, CDR2 FQNEAQ (reference sequence). CDR3: CASSLDGRTEAFF. The CDR3 nucleotides read TGTGCCAGCAGCTTAGACGGGAGGACTGAAGCTTTCTTT.

The J gene is TRBJ1-3, the V gene TRBV6-1; TRBD1 aligns across 7 bases. This CDR3 has 17 amino acids. V shed 4 bases and J 0 bases; nucleotides not matched to a gene: 9. Germline lookup yields CDR1 MNHNS and CDR2 SASEGT. The CDR3, as DNA: TGTGCCAGCAGTGTAAGTGGGACAGTCGCCTCTGGAAACACCATATATTTT. Its protein is CASSVSGTVASGNTIYF.

V is TRBV19 and J is TRBJ2-1, with 7 nucleotides matching TRBD1. The germline CDR1 and CDR2 sequences are LNHDA and SQIVND (reference sequence). CDR3 length equals 17 residues. V was clipped by 3 bases and J by 4 bases; unmatched bases: 12. CDR3 bases: TGTGCCAGTAGTATCATAACGGGACAGAACGCTTACAATGAGCAGTTCTTC. Protein sequence: CASSIITGQNAYNEQFF.

V gene TRBV29-1 combines with J gene TRBJ1-1; D gene uncertain. The germline gives CDR1 SQVTM, CDR2 ANQGSEA. The CDR3 contains 13 residues. Trimming shortened V by 8 bases and J by 0 bases, and 13 bases separated the two germline ends. Here the CDR3 reads CSPTGRMNTEAFF. DNA of the CDR3: TGCAGCCCCACGGGGAGGATGAACACTGAAGCTTTCTTT.

The chain couples TRBV7-2 to TRBJ1-2, with D tentatively TRBD1 (6 bases). Looked up from germline, CDR1 is SGHTA and CDR2 is FQGNSA. CDR3 length: 13 amino acids. The germline V and J ends were trimmed by 7 bases and 5 bases, with 14 bases remaining between them. The CDR3 here is CASNQQGGYGYTF. In nucleotides, the CDR3 is TGTGCCAGCAACCAACAGGGCGGATATGGCTACACCTTC.

CDR3 protein: CASSATGAGNYGYTF. DNA for the CDR3: TGTGCCAGCAGCGCAACAGGGGCCGGAAACTATGGCTACACCTTC. The V and J genes are TRBV9 and TRBJ1-2, with 7 nucleotides matching TRBD1. Germline CDR1 SGDLS, CDR2 YYNGEE. The junction had 7 bases not matched to a gene; V was cut back by 3 bases and J by 2 bases. The CDR3 has 15 residues.

The chain combines TRBV23-1 with TRBJ2-5; 8 positions match TRBD1. TRBV23-1 falls under the ORF class, with uncertain function. This CDR3 is 15 amino acids long. The junction had 7 bases not matched to a gene; V was cut back by 4 bases and J by 3 bases. The CDR3 loop is CASSPDRGVEETQYF. CDR3 sequence (DNA): TGCGCCAGCAGTCCCGACAGGGGAGTTGAAGAGACCCAGTACTTC.

The chain is built from TRBV29-1 and TRBJ2-7; 8 bases are shared with TRBD2. This CDR3 contains 12 residues. V shed 0 bases, J shed 6 bases, and the junction held 1 base outside the gene matches. The germline V gene encodes CDR1 SQVTM and CDR2 ANQGSEA. The CDR3, as DNA: TGCAGCGTTGAAGATCGGGAGGGCGAGCAGTACTTC. Translated, it gives CSVEDREGEQYF.

The rearrangement uses TRBV19 and TRBJ2-7; 11 bases align to TRBD2. CDR1 is LNHDA, CDR2 SQIVND, per germline (reference sequence). CDR3 size: 15 residues. V was pared by 1 base and J by 2 bases, with 1 base of the junction left unmatched. CDR3 nucleotide sequence: TGTGCCAGTAGTATAGTACTAGCGGGAGCCTACGAGCAGTACTTC. This sequence encodes CASSIVLAGAYEQYF.

The chain has TRBV19 and TRBJ1-3, with TRBD1 as a possible D gene (5 bases). Trimming left V 9 bases short and J 0 bases short, with 24 bases between. The germline gives CDR1 LNHDA, CDR2 SQIVND (reference sequence). This CDR3 region has 18 residues. The CDR3 DNA sequence: TGTGCCAGCAATAAATACCTGGAGGGGAAGAGCTCTGGAAACACCATATATTTT. This gives the protein CASNKYLEGKSSGNTIYF.

This clone was seen more than once but under ten times. The V gene is TRBV5-1, the J gene TRBJ1-4, with D maybe TRBD1 (6 bases). Trimming removed 4 bases from V and 0 bases from J, with 19 bases in between. Germline loops: CDR1 SGHRS, CDR2 YFSETQ. CDR3 size: 18 residues. Written as DNA, the CDR3 is TGCGCCAGCAGCCCGACAGGAAGAATGACAACAACTAATGAAAAACTGTTTTTT. It yields the protein CASSPTGRMTTTNEKLFF.

CDR3 region: CASIRQVFGTEAFF. CDR3 DNA sequence: TGTGCCAGCATCCGACAGGTTTTTGGCACTGAAGCTTTCTTT. The rearrangement links TRBV11-2 to TRBJ1-1; possibly TRBD1 for D (6 bases). The CDR3 runs to 14 residues. Germline CDR1 reads SGHAT; CDR2 reads FQNNGV. Trimming took 7 bases from V and 4 from J, leaving 16 bases between them. Complete variable domain (other parts from reference TRBV11-2 and TRBJ1-1): EAGVAQSPRYKIIEKRQSVAFWCNPISGHATLYWYQQILGQGPKLLIQFQNNGVVDDSQLPKDRFSAERLKGVDSTLKIQPAKLEDSAVYLCASIRQVFGTEAFFGQGTRLTVV.

This clone was observed once. The CDR3 region has the DNA TGCGCCAGCAGCGGGAGACAGGGTAACTCTATCCATGAGCAGTTCTTC. As protein: CASSGRQGNSIHEQFF. This chain uses TRBV5-1 with TRBJ2-1; TRBD1 aligns across 7 bases. After removal of 4 bases from V and 8 bases from J, the junction contained 15 bases not matched to a gene. This CDR3 has 16 amino acids. Per the germline V gene, CDR1 is SGHRS and CDR2 is YFSETQ.

The V and J genes are TRBV7-9 and TRBJ1-5, with D possibly being TRBD1 (5 bases). Germline CDR1 reads SEHNR; CDR2 reads FQNEAQ (reference sequence). Trimming removed 1 base at V and 5 bases at J, with 9 bases between. The CDR3 is 14 amino acids. The CDR3 DNA is TGTGCCAGCAGCTTAGAAGACAGCCATCAGCCCCAGCATTTT. As protein: CASSLEDSHQPQHF.

The chain employs TRBV11-2 and TRBJ1-1; D not certain. This CDR3 is 14 amino acids long. The V and J ends lost 2 bases and 1 base respectively, with 8 bases between them. Per germline, CDR1 SGHAT and CDR2 FQNNGV. The CDR3 protein is CASSLLTANTEAFF. Here the CDR3 DNA reads TGTGCCAGCAGCTTACTAACAGCGAACACTGAAGCTTTCTTT.

The chain has TRBV29-1 and TRBJ2-7; D remains unclear. Between the trimmed V and J ends, which lost 6 bases and 2 bases, there was a span of 11 bases. CDR1 is SQVTM and CDR2 is ANQGSEA in the germline V gene. The CDR3 runs to 12 residues. CDR3 coding DNA: TGCAGCGTGTGGAGAGAGCCCTACGAGCAGTACTTC. Its protein product is CSVWREPYEQYF.

J is TRBJ2-7 and V is TRBV29-1, with 8 bases matching TRBD1. The CDR3 contains 11 residues. In germline, CDR1 is SQVTM, CDR2 ANQGSEA. V shed 5 bases, J shed 6 bases, and the junction held 3 bases outside the gene matches. The CDR3 region is CSVQTGVEQYF. CDR3 DNA: TGCAGCGTTCAGACAGGGGTCGAGCAGTACTTC.

This chain links TRBV7-2 with TRBJ2-1, with D maybe TRBD2 (6 bases). The CDR3 has 18 amino acids. The germline V gene has CDR1 SGHTA and CDR2 FQGNSA. V was trimmed by 4 bases and J by 5 bases, leaving 24 bases between them. DNA for the CDR3: TGTGCCAGCAGCTCGGACGCTCCGGGACTCCCTGTAGACAATGAGCAGTTCTTC. Amino acids: CASSSDAPGLPVDNEQFF.

V and J are TRBV5-1 and TRBJ2-3; D is ambiguous. Per germline, CDR1 SGHRS and CDR2 YFSETQ. This CDR3 region has 14 residues. Trimming removed 0 bases at V and 2 bases at J, with 7 bases between. The CDR3 DNA reads TGCGCCAGCAGCTTGGGCTATCCCACAGATACGCAGTATTTT. Its protein is CASSLGYPTDTQYF.

The chain has TRBV5-6 and TRBJ2-1, with 15 bases aligning to TRBD2. Per germline, CDR1 SGHDT and CDR2 YYEEEE. V lost 2 bases and J lost 5; bases outside the gene matches: 11. CDR3 length: 19 amino acids. DNA for the CDR3: TGTGCCAGCAGCTTTTTCCCGGGACTAGCGGGAGGACCCCACAATGAGCAGTTCTTC. Encoded protein: CASSFFPGLAGGPHNEQFF.

The chain couples TRBV7-2 to TRBJ1-1; 7 nucleotides agree with TRBD1. The CDR3 runs to 16 residues. In germline, CDR1 is SGHTA, CDR2 FQGNSA. The trim removed 7 bases at V and 5 bases at J, leaving 16 bases unmatched. DNA of the CDR3: TGTGCCAGCACCCAGGGCTTAGTCAGGGGGAATACTGAAGCTTTCTTT. It is translated as CASTQGLVRGNTEAFF.